This T cell receptor beta chain comes out of a study of T cells after yellow fever vaccination. For the study at large: Preparing low-cell-number fractions relied on SMART-Seq v4 Ultra Low Input. Broader study findings: Booster samples showed a return of most primary-vaccination clones (roughly 96% CD4, 88% CD8).

Only a few counts were recorded for this clonotype. Its antigen is undetermined. Germline CDR1 is LGHNA and CDR2 is YNFKEQ. Between the trimmed V and J ends, which lost 4 bases and 0 bases, there was a span of 10 bases. This CDR3 spans 14 amino acids. MiXCR, run by TCRdb on the 5' RACE reads, gives a single entry per CDR3 protein. The sample yields about 300,000 distinct CDR3 sequences, 8.5% to 10% seen once. The V gene is TRBV4-2, the J gene TRBJ2-7; D might be TRBD1 or TRBD2, each matching 5 bases. This TCR came from a man between 18 and 29 years old who received the YFV17D yellow fever vaccine. This specimen was CD4+ T cells sorted from PBMCs, taken 5 days after the yellow fever booster vaccination. CDR3 coding DNA: TGTGCCAGCAGCCGGGACCGAGACTCCTACGAGCAGTACTTC. It encodes CASSRDRDSYEQYF.